One sample yielded the 15 T cell receptor beta chains listed below, sequenced in a study of regulatory T cells in long-lasting Graves disease. Time point here: persistent/refractory GD, antithyroid drugs over 5 years with positive TRAb. The authors made the TCR library using RNA they extracted from PBMCs. To make TCR beta libraries, researchers used iRepertoire HTBI primers and Arm-PCR of CDR3 regions. In TCRdb, the multiplex PCR reads were re-called with MiXCR into one record per CDR3 protein. Among about 460,000 distinct CDR3 sequences listed, 20% to 25% were seen once. The material sequenced was peripheral blood mononuclear cells (PBMCs), taken when the disease was refractory, from a patient treated with antithyroid drugs. The receptors were sampled from a female donor with Graves disease.

The rearrangement joins TRBV25-1 to TRBJ1-3; D uncertain. CDR1 and CDR2 (germline): MGHDK, SYGVNS. Trimming pared 5 bases from V and 4 bases from J, leaving 9 bases between. The CDR3 runs 13 residues. The CDR3 coding sequence is TGTGCCAGCAGTCCGACGGTAGGAAACACCATATATTTT. It is translated as CASSPTVGNTIYF.

The J gene is TRBJ2-2, the V gene TRBV7-6; D gene ambiguous. Germline V gives CDR1 SGHVS, CDR2 FNYEAQ. V lost 3 bases and J lost 7, with 9 bases in between. The CDR3 is 13 amino acids. CDR3 amino acids: CASSFYADGELFF. CDR3 DNA: TGTGCCAGCAGCTTCTATGCGGACGGGGAGCTGTTTTTT.

A few counts support this clonotype. The chain uses TRBV19 and TRBJ1-6; D call uncertain. Germline loops: CDR1 LNHDA, CDR2 SQIVND (reference sequence). V lost 4 bases, J lost 5 bases, and 9 bases lay in between. This CDR3 has 14 amino acids. The CDR3 region is CASSSDGNNSPLHF. Written as DNA, the CDR3 is TGTGCCAGTAGTAGCGACGGGAATAATTCACCCCTCCACTTT.

This clonotype was seen at least ten times. The rearrangement uses TRBV2 and TRBJ1-5; weak D call: TRBD1 (5 bases). Germline CDR1 reads SNHLY; CDR2 reads FYNNEI. Trimming shortened V by 3 bases and J by 6 bases, and 12 bases separated the two germline ends. The CDR3 is 14 amino acids. The CDR3 here is CASSEWGGVQPQHF. CDR3 nucleotides: TGTGCCAGCAGTGAGTGGGGCGGGGTTCAGCCCCAGCATTTT.

V gene TRBV15 combines with J gene TRBJ2-5, with 14 bases aligning to TRBD2. The CDR3 consists of 18 residues. The germline gives CDR1 LNHNV, CDR2 YYDKDF (reference sequence). The junction had 14 bases not matched to a gene; V was cut back by 4 bases and J by 7 bases. The CDR3 DNA reads TGTGCCACCAGCATTGGGACTAGCGGGAGTAGGAGGGGAGGGACCCAGTACTTC. Amino acids: CATSIGTSGSRRGGTQYF.

In this sample, this clonotype turned up many times. CDR3 DNA sequence: TGTGCCAGCAGTAAGCTAGCGGGAGGACTTAGGGGAGAGACCCAGTACTTC. This sequence encodes CASSKLAGGLRGETQYF. V usage is TRBV28 and J usage is TRBJ2-5, with 11 positions matching TRBD2. V lost 5 bases to trimming and J lost 4 bases; unmatched junction nucleotides: 12. The CDR3 runs 17 residues. Germline CDR1 is MDHEN and CDR2 is SYDVKM.

This clonotype was recorded at least ten times. In nucleotides, the CDR3 is TGCAGTGCCGCGGGACAACTTACCTACGAGCAGTACTTC. Translation: CSAAGQLTYEQYF. This rearrangement joins TRBV20-1 to TRBJ2-7; D possibly matches TRBD1 or TRBD2 (6 bases each). CDR1 is DFQATT and CDR2 is SNEGSKA in the germline V gene (reference sequence). This CDR3 is built from 13 residues. The V end was cut by 6 bases, the J end by 2 bases, with 14 bases between.

The chain joins TRBV7-9 to TRBJ2-5, with 16 bases aligning to TRBD2. Germline V gene data show CDR1 as SEHNR and CDR2 as FQNEAQ (reference sequence). V shed 4 bases, J shed 4 bases, and the junction held 6 bases outside the gene matches. CDR3 length: 17 residues. This CDR3 reads CASSSGLAGGYGETQYF. The CDR3, as DNA: TGTGCCAGCAGCTCGGGACTAGCGGGAGGGTATGGAGAGACCCAGTACTTC.

On this clonotype: Mismatch with germline at one junction end may stem from a read error. The CDR3 nucleotides read TGTGCCAGCAGCTTTGTCAGCCAGGGCACTGAAGCTCTCTTT. As protein: CASSFVSQGTEALF. The chain is built from TRBV5-5 and TRBJ1-1, with D possibly being TRBD1 (5 bases). CDR3 length: 14 residues. Germline CDR1 is SGHKS and CDR2 is YYEKEE (reference sequence).

This clonotype was detected once. The chain has TRBV19 and TRBJ2-6, with D hard to call. Trimming shortened V by 2 bases and J by 4 bases, and 9 bases separated the two germline ends. CDR3 length: 15 residues. Per germline, CDR1 LNHDA and CDR2 SQIVND (reference sequence). Here the CDR3 reads CASSISGWGANVLTF. CDR3 DNA: TGTGCCAGTAGTATATCTGGATGGGGGGCCAACGTCCTGACTTTC.

This clonotype was detected many times. The chain carries TRBV6-1 and TRBJ2-1; D is undetermined. This CDR3 region has 15 residues. Germline assignment: CDR1 MNHNS and CDR2 SASEGT. Trimming shortened V by 5 bases and J by 0 bases, and 11 bases separated the two germline ends. The CDR3 region has the DNA TGTGCCAGCAGTCTCCAGCGAGGCTCCTACAATGAGCAGTTCTTC. This codes for CASSLQRGSYNEQFF.

CDR3 sequence (DNA): TGTGGGCGGGCAGGAGGATACACCATATATTTT. Amino acid sequence: CGRAGGYTIYF. The V and J genes are TRBV19 and TRBJ1-3; no firm D call. The germline CDR1 and CDR2 sequences are LNHDA and SQIVND (reference sequence). This CDR3 is built from 11 residues. The full variable domain, its missing parts supplied by reference TRBV19 and TRBJ1-3, is DGGITQSPKYLFRKEGQNVTLSCEQNLNHDAMYWYRQDPGQGLRLIYYSQIVNDFQKGDIAEGYSVSREKKESFPLTVTSAQKNPTAFYLCGRAGGYTIYFGEGSWLTVV.

For this clonotype: This likely came from a read error, as a far larger clone is one base away. V usage is TRBV6-2 or TRBV6-3 and J usage is TRBJ2-5, with 8 positions matching TRBD2. This CDR3 contains 14 residues. Looked up from germline, CDR1 is MNHEY and CDR2 is SVGEGT. CDR3 in DNA: TGTGCCGGCAGTGTACTAGCGGTGGAGGAGACCCAGTACTTC. It specifies CAGSVLAVEETQYF.

This clonotype was observed a handful of times. V gene TRBV19 combines with J gene TRBJ2-7; 14 positions agree with TRBD2. With 5 bases clipped from V and 12 bases from J, the junction kept 9 bases outside the gene matches. Per germline, CDR1 LNHDA and CDR2 SQIVND (reference sequence). The CDR3 has 14 residues. CDR3 nucleotides: TGTGCCAGTAGTCCGGGGACTAGCGGGAGTGTCCCGTACTTC. This encodes CASSPGTSGSVPYF.

This clonotype came up many times. The chain combines TRBV7-2 with TRBJ2-5; the match to TRBD1 covers 7 bases. Germline CDR1 is SGHTA and CDR2 is FQGNSA. V was pared by 5 bases and J by 2 bases, with 8 bases of the junction left unmatched. The CDR3 length is 15 residues. The CDR3: CASSERGQSQETQYF. As DNA, the CDR3 is TGTGCCAGCAGCGAAAGGGGACAGTCGCAAGAGACCCAGTACTTC. The full variable domain, completed using reference TRBV7-2 and TRBJ2-5, is GAGVSQSPSNKVTEKGKDVELRCDPISGHTALYWYRQSLGQGLEFLIYFQGNSAPDKSGLPSDRFSAERTGGSVSTLTIQRTQQEDSAVYLCASSERGQSQETQYFGPGTRLLVL.